The 21 T cell receptor beta chains in this list originate from one sample, sequenced in a study of blood T cell repertoires in COVID-19. The table came from immunoSEQ multiplex PCR; TCRdb's copy has only in-frame clones and leaves some out. This table holds some 220,000 clones, around 80% found once. The sequencing sample was made of peripheral blood. The receptors stem from a human donor in a cohort sampled during active COVID-19.

The chain joins TRBV6-5 to TRBJ1-6; no firm D call. The CDR3 spans 15 residues. Trimming removed 6 bases at V and 3 bases at J, with 12 bases between. Germline assignment: CDR1 MNHEY and CDR2 SVGAGI. DNA of the CDR3: TGTGCCAGCAGCCCCTCTGCGGGCTATAATTCACCCCTCCACTTT. It is translated as CASSPSAGYNSPLHF.

The chain uses TRBV10-3 and TRBJ1-5; 8 nucleotides match TRBD1. Germline trimming cut 2 bases from V and 6 bases from J; bases unmatched to any gene: 9. The CDR3 runs to 16 residues. Germline CDR1 and CDR2: ENHRY and SYGVKD. For the CDR3, the DNA is TGTGCCATCAGTGAGCCCGGACAGGGAAAGGGTCAGCCCCAGCATTTT. Amino acid sequence: CAISEPGQGKGQPQHF.

The V gene is TRBV5-6, the J gene TRBJ2-3; D is unresolved. V dropped 0 bases and J dropped 4 bases, with 6 bases sitting between them. The CDR3 has 13 amino acids. Per the germline V gene, CDR1 is SGHDT and CDR2 is YYEEEE. CDR3 sequence reads: CASSLVGADTQYF. The CDR3 DNA sequence: TGTGCCAGCAGCTTGGTTGGAGCAGATACGCAGTATTTT.

The rearrangement links TRBV6-1 to TRBJ1-3, with D possibly matching TRBD1 (5 bases). The CDR3 contains 17 residues. With 0 bases removed from V and 3 bases from J, the gap between germline ends came to 15 bases. CDR1 and CDR2 from the germline V gene are MNHNS and SASEGT. The CDR3 loop is CASSEANVLGVGNTIYF. The CDR3, as DNA: TGTGCCAGCAGTGAAGCGAATGTCTTAGGGGTTGGAAACACCATATATTTT.

This sequence joins TRBV18 and TRBJ1-5; no firm D call. Trimming stripped 2 bases from V and 0 bases from J, with 8 bases between. The germline V gene has CDR1 KGHSH and CDR2 LQKENI. This CDR3 spans 15 amino acids. The CDR3 bases are TGTGCCAGCTCACCAGCCGGGAATAGCAATCAGCCCCAGCATTTT. Translation: CASSPAGNSNQPQHF.

The chain joins TRBV12-5 to TRBJ2-7, with TRBD1 matching over 10 bases. The CDR3 sequence is 15 residues long. V lost 6 bases, J lost 4 bases, and 9 bases stayed unmatched. In germline, CDR1 is LGHNT, CDR2 FRNRAP. The CDR3 DNA reads TGTGCTAGTGGGCCCGGGACAGGGGTCCTTTACGAGCAGTACTTC. It translates to CASGPGTGVLYEQYF.

This clone turned up a few times. This rearrangement joins TRBV19 to TRBJ2-5; possibly TRBD1 for D (6 bases). This CDR3 spans 15 amino acids. In germline, CDR1 is LNHDA, CDR2 SQIVND (reference sequence). V was trimmed by 7 bases and J by 0 bases, leaving 15 bases between them. The CDR3 DNA reads as TGTGCCAGTACACCTGGGGGCTCGTACCAAGAGACCCAGTACTTC. Translation: CASTPGGSYQETQYF.

The V gene is TRBV6-2 or TRBV6-3, the J gene TRBJ1-1, with D tentatively TRBD1 (6 bases). Looked up from germline, CDR1 is MNHEY and CDR2 is SVGEGT. CDR3 length: 14 residues. V was cut by 2 bases and J by 1 base, with 8 bases left in between. CDR3 sequence (DNA): TGTGCCAGCAGTTACCTGGGGGCGAACACTGAAGCTTTCTTT. The encoded protein is CASSYLGANTEAFF.

V gene TRBV14 combines with J gene TRBJ2-3; no clear D gene. This CDR3 spans 13 amino acids. In germline, CDR1 is SGHDN, CDR2 FVKESK. V was pared by 3 bases and J by 0 bases, with 4 bases between. The chain's CDR3 is CASSQASTDTQYF. The CDR3 nucleotides are TGTGCCAGCAGCCAGGCCAGCACAGATACGCAGTATTTT.

The chain couples TRBV11-2 to TRBJ2-1; TRBD1 agrees at 7 bases. The CDR3 spans 15 residues. V shed 6 bases and J 8 bases; nucleotides not matched to a gene: 13. Germline CDR1 reads SGHAT; CDR2 reads FQNNGV. The CDR3 loop reads CASRKQQGTNYEQFF. The CDR3 nucleotides read TGTGCCAGCAGAAAACAACAGGGGACGAATTATGAGCAGTTCTTC.

The V gene is TRBV5-4, the J gene TRBJ2-1, with TRBD1 matching over 7 bases. Germline V gives CDR1 SGHNT, CDR2 YYREEE (reference sequence). The V and J ends lost 4 bases and 4 bases, in that order; junction bases with no gene match: 5. The length of the CDR3 is 14 residues. As DNA, the CDR3 is TGTGCCAGCAGCCACCTGACAGGGTACAATGAGCAGTTCTTC. Amino acid sequence: CASSHLTGYNEQFF.

This chain uses TRBV28 with TRBJ1-5; D is unclear. The CDR3 length is 13 residues. Trimming left V 11 bases short and J 6 bases short, with 17 bases between. CDR1 is MDHEN and CDR2 is SYDVKM in the germline V gene. The CDR3 reads CASKGGSGQPQHF. CDR3 nucleotides: TGTGCCTCAAAGGGAGGGAGCGGTCAGCCCCAGCATTTT.

The chain couples TRBV18 to TRBJ2-1; possibly TRBD1 for D (5 bases). The germline V gene encodes CDR1 KGHSH and CDR2 LQKENI. This CDR3 contains 15 residues. The ends were cut back, 5 bases at V and 7 bases at J, with 18 bases in the middle. The CDR3 DNA follows: TGTGCCAGCTCATTAAACAGAGTATCAGGGAATGAGCAGTTCTTC. It is translated as CASSLNRVSGNEQFF.

The chain couples TRBV28 to TRBJ1-3, with TRBD1 as a possible D gene (6 bases). V was shortened by 2 bases and J by 3 bases, with 14 bases between the two germline ends. CDR3 length: 16 residues. CDR1 and CDR2 (germline): MDHEN, SYDVKM. The DNA of the CDR3 is TGTGCCAGCAGTTTAATCGGGGGGCAAATTGGAAACACCATATATTTT. This encodes CASSLIGGQIGNTIYF.

This chain joins TRBV20-1 and TRBJ2-1; D uncertain. CDR3 length: 14 amino acids. V dropped 3 bases and J dropped 0 bases, with 9 bases sitting between them. Per germline, CDR1 DFQATT and CDR2 SNEGSKA (reference sequence). The CDR3 nucleotides read TGCAGTGCTAGTCCTGGTAGCTCCTACAATGAGCAGTTCTTC. Amino acid sequence: CSASPGSSYNEQFF.

This clone was detected a few times. This chain joins TRBV29-1 and TRBJ2-1; D possibly corresponds to TRBD2 (6 bases). V gave up 6 bases and J gave up 0 bases, with 24 bases separating them. CDR1 SQVTM and CDR2 ANQGSEA come from the germline V gene. The CDR3 is 18 amino acids. The CDR3 spells CSVGLTRVESRSYNEQFF. CDR3 in DNA: TGCAGCGTCGGACTAACCCGCGTTGAGTCCCGCTCCTACAATGAGCAGTTCTTC.

The chain uses TRBV6-4 and TRBJ2-7; possibly TRBD2 for D (5 bases). Germline values: CDR1 MRHNA, CDR2 SNTAGT. V shed 4 bases and J shed 2 bases, with 18 bases lying between them. CDR3 size: 16 residues. This CDR3 reads CASSGSPTGIPYEQYF. CDR3 bases: TGTGCCAGCAGTGGTAGCCCGACGGGGATACCCTACGAGCAGTACTTC.

The chain links TRBV3-1 (or the pseudogene TRBV3-2) to TRBJ1-5, with D possibly matching TRBD1 (5 bases). Germline CDR1 LGHDT, CDR2 YNNKEL (reference sequence). The V end was cut by 1 base, the J end by 7 bases, with 11 bases between. This CDR3 region has 14 residues. CDR3 loop: CASSQVGVEQPQHF. The CDR3 bases are TGTGCCAGCAGCCAAGTAGGGGTAGAGCAGCCCCAGCATTTT.

The chain is built from TRBV6-5 and TRBJ2-7, with a possible D match to TRBD2 (6 bases). CDR3 length: 15 residues. Trimming removed 7 bases from V and 4 bases from J, with 20 bases in between. The germline V gene has CDR1 MNHEY and CDR2 SVGAGI. The CDR3 coding sequence is TGTGCCAGCACCCCGCGGGACTCCCCTTTTTACGAGCAGTACTTC. It translates to CASTPRDSPFYEQYF.

In regard to this clone: Other nucleotide sequences from this sample produce the same CDR3. CDR3 nucleotide sequence: TGTGCCAGCAGCTTGGGAGGGAGGACGGATACGCAGTATTTT. This translates into CASSLGGRTDTQYF. The chain is built from TRBV5-4 and TRBJ2-3; the D gene is possibly TRBD2 (6 bases). Germline lookup yields CDR1 SGHNT and CDR2 YYREEE (reference sequence). Trimming cost V 0 bases and J 6 bases, with 11 bases left between them. The CDR3 has 14 residues.

The rearrangement uses TRBV15 and TRBJ2-3, with 7 nucleotides matching TRBD2. The CDR3 spans 15 residues. In germline, CDR1 is LNHNV, CDR2 YYDKDF (reference sequence). With 0 bases clipped from V and 2 bases from J, the junction kept 2 bases outside the gene matches. CDR3 in amino acids: CATSRDLADTDTQYF. In DNA, the CDR3 is TGTGCCACCAGCAGAGATCTAGCGGACACAGATACGCAGTATTTT.